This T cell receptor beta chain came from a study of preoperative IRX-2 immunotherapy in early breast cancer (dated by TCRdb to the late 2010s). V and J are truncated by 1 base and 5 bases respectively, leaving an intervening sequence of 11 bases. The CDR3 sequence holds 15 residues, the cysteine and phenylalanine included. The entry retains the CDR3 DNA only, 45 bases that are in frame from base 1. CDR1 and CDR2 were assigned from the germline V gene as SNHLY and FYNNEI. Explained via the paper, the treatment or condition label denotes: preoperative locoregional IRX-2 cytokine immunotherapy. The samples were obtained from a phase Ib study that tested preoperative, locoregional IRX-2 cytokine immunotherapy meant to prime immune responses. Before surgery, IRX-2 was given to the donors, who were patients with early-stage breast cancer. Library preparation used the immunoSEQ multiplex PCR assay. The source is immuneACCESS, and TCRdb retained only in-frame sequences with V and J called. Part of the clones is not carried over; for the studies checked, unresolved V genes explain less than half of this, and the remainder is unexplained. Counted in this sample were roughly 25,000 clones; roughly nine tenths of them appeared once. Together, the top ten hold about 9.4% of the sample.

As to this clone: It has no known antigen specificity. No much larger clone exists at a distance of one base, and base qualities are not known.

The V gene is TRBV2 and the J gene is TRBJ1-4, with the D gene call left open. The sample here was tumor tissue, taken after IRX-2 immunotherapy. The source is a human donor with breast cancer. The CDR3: CASSEEGSRNEKLFF. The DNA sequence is TGTGCCAGCAGTGAAGAAGGGAGCCGGAATGAAAAACTGTTTTTT.